These 18 T cell receptor beta chains were sequenced from one sample in a study of CD8+ T cells in alopecia areata. cDNA serving as the sequencing template came from extracted, reverse transcribed RNA. Only in-frame clones appear in the TCRdb table, and some are missing; sequencing was by immunoSEQ multiplex PCR. The sample includes around 250,000 clones, around two thirds of them seen just once. The material was CD4+ T cells sorted from blood, obtained at week 0. The receptors come from a human donor with alopecia areata.

This clone was found a few times. J is TRBJ2-5 and V is TRBV29-1; maybe TRBD1 (5 bases). This CDR3 spans 13 amino acids. Trimming stripped 3 bases from V and 4 bases from J, with 12 bases between. Germline lookup yields CDR1 SQVTM and CDR2 ANQGSEA. CDR3 sequence reads: CSVDRAVGETQYF. The DNA of the CDR3 is TGCAGCGTTGACAGGGCGGTAGGAGAGACCCAGTACTTC.

This chain uses TRBV9 with TRBJ1-2, with TRBD1 identical over 7 bases. V shed 3 bases and J 8 bases; nucleotides not matched to a gene: 10. CDR3 length: 14 residues. Germline-derived CDR1 and CDR2 are SGDLS and YYNGEE. DNA of the CDR3: TGTGCCAGCAGCGCCGGGACAGAAAACATCGGCTACACCTTC. Translated: CASSAGTENIGYTF.

This rearrangement joins TRBV15 to TRBJ2-7; 10 bases agree with TRBD1. The CDR3 totals 16 residues. Trimming cost V 3 bases and J 2 bases; bases outside gene matches: 7. Germline CDR1 is LNHNV and CDR2 is YYDKDF (reference sequence). The CDR3 DNA sequence: TGTGCCACCAGCAGGGGACCTGGGACAGGGGCCTACGAGCAGTACTTC. Translation gives CATSRGPGTGAYEQYF.

Only one count was recorded for this clone. The V and J genes are TRBV29-1 and TRBJ1-6; no firm D call. The CDR3 consists of 13 residues. V was shortened by 6 bases and J by 8 bases, with 14 bases between the two germline ends. Germline V CDR1 and CDR2: SQVTM, ANQGSEA. CDR3 protein: CSVGEVGDSPLHF. DNA for the CDR3: TGCAGCGTGGGAGAGGTCGGGGATTCACCCCTCCACTTT.

V is TRBV30 and J is TRBJ1-1; no reliable D call. The germline CDR1 and CDR2 sequences are GTSNPN and SVGIG (reference sequence). The CDR3 contains 16 residues. Trimming stripped 0 bases from V and 0 bases from J, with 14 bases between. In nucleotides, the CDR3 is TGTGCCTGGAGTGTATCCGGTCCAGCCATGAACACTGAAGCTTTCTTT. As protein: CAWSVSGPAMNTEAFF.

The chain employs TRBV6-6 and TRBJ2-5; D unclear. Germline V gene lookup returns CDR1 MNHNY and CDR2 SVGAGI (reference sequence). This CDR3 has 15 residues. The ends were cut back, 2 bases at V and 2 bases at J, with 12 bases in the middle. The CDR3 bases are TGTGCCAGCAGTTACAGGGCTCGCCTGCAAGAGACCCAGTACTTC. Its translation is CASSYRARLQETQYF.

This sequence joins TRBV30 and TRBJ2-7, with TRBD2 matching 7 bases. The CDR3 is 12 residues long. The J segment lost 2 bases and the V segment lost 3 bases, leaving 1 base of the junction unmatched. The germline V gene has CDR1 GTSNPN and CDR2 SVGIG (reference sequence). This CDR3 reads CAWRGGTYEQYF. DNA for the CDR3: TGTGCCTGGAGGGGGGGGACCTACGAGCAGTACTTC.

This rearrangement joins TRBV29-1 to TRBJ2-7; perhaps TRBD2 as D (5 bases). CDR3 length: 12 residues. Trimming left V 4 bases short and J 9 bases short, with 16 bases between. Germline CDR1 SQVTM, CDR2 ANQGSEA. The CDR3, as DNA: TGCAGCGTTGCTTTTAGCGCTCGTGGGCAGTACTTC. The encoded protein is CSVAFSARGQYF.

This clone was found once. The chain joins TRBV13 to TRBJ1-6; 10 nucleotides match TRBD1. Germline loops: CDR1 PRHDT, CDR2 FYEKMQ (reference sequence). The CDR3 is made up of 14 amino acids. With V trimmed by 10 bases and J by 5 bases, 5 bases remained unmatched. CDR3 DNA sequence: TGTGCCACCCAGGACAGGGGGGATAATTCACCCCTCCACTTT. This encodes CATQDRGDNSPLHF. Variable domain in full (rest from reference TRBV13 and TRBJ1-6): AAGVIQSPRHLIKEKRETATLKCYPIPRHDTVYWYQQGPGQDPQFLISFYEKMQSDKGSIPDRFSAQQFSDYHSELNMSSLELGDSALYFCATQDRGDNSPLHFGNGTRLTVT.

The J gene is TRBJ2-3, the V gene TRBV14; D uncertain. V was trimmed by 4 bases and J by 0 bases, leaving 14 bases between them. CDR3 length: 16 amino acids. Germline V gene data show CDR1 as SGHDN and CDR2 as FVKESK. CDR3: CASSLRALASTDTQYF. The CDR3 nucleotides read TGTGCCAGCAGCCTCCGGGCACTTGCTAGCACAGATACGCAGTATTTT.

This clone was counted a few times. The CDR3 nucleotides read TGCGCCAGCAGCTTGGCGGGACAGGGGAACACTGAAGCTTTCTTT. It translates to CASSLAGQGNTEAFF. The chain has TRBV5-1 and TRBJ1-1, with 9 bases that match TRBD1. Unmatched junction bases numbered 1, after V lost 0 bases and J lost 1 base. CDR3 size: 15 residues. Germline CDR1 SGHRS, CDR2 YFSETQ. The full variable domain, in which reference TRBV5-1 and TRBJ1-1 provide the parts outside the CDR3, is KAGVTQTPRYLIKTRGQQVTLSCSPISGHRSVSWYQQTPGQGLQFLFEYFSETQRNKGNFPGRFSGRQFSNSRSEMNVSTLELGDSALYLCASSLAGQGNTEAFFGQGTRLTVV.

Of note for this clone: This CDR3 is also generated by other DNA sequences in the sample. This sequence joins TRBV30 and TRBJ1-5; D gene unclear. The CDR3 has 12 residues. CDR1 is GTSNPN and CDR2 is SVGIG in the germline V gene (reference sequence). The V gene lost 1 base and the J gene lost 4 bases, with 5 bases spanning the gap. The chain's CDR3 is CAWSGGNQPQHF. The CDR3 bases are TGTGCCTGGAGTGGAGGGAATCAGCCCCAGCATTTT.

The chain uses TRBV30 and TRBJ2-3, with D possibly TRBD2 on 5 matching bases. Germline values: CDR1 GTSNPN, CDR2 SVGIG (reference sequence). With 4 bases removed from V and 3 bases from J, the gap between germline ends came to 8 bases. This CDR3 spans 12 amino acids. The DNA of the CDR3 is TGTGCCTGGATGCCGGGGACAGATACGCAGTATTTT. This codes for CAWMPGTDTQYF.

The chain joins TRBV7-2 to TRBJ2-7, with 8 bases matching TRBD2. In germline, CDR1 is SGHTA, CDR2 FQGNSA. J was trimmed by 3 bases and V by 4 bases; bases with no gene match: 5. The CDR3 has 14 amino acids. CDR3: CASSSPAGGYEQYF. CDR3 in DNA: TGTGCCAGCAGCTCTCCCGCGGGGGGCTACGAGCAGTACTTC.

As DNA, the CDR3 is TGTGCCAGCAGCGTAGAGAGACAAGCTCCAGCTTTCTTT. This translates into CASSVERQAPAFF. The chain joins TRBV9 to TRBJ1-1, with D unresolved. Germline CDR1 SGDLS, CDR2 YYNGEE. This CDR3 has 13 residues. V shed 0 bases and J shed 10 bases, with 13 bases lying between them.

The rearrangement joins TRBV7-8 to TRBJ2-3; no reliable D call. V dropped 0 bases and J dropped 7 bases, with 17 bases sitting between them. Germline V gene sequence: CDR1 SGHVS, CDR2 FQNEAQ. The CDR3 loop spans 16 amino acids. CDR3 in DNA: TGTGCCAGCAGCTTAGCGCTACTTAGCCAACCCCATACGCAGTATTTT. Protein sequence: CASSLALLSQPHTQYF.

J is TRBJ2-1 and V is TRBV7-8; the D gene could be TRBD1 or TRBD2 (5 bases each). V lost 0 bases, J lost 4 bases, and 7 bases lay in between. Germline CDR1 is SGHVS and CDR2 is FQNEAQ. The CDR3 has 14 amino acids. DNA for the CDR3: TGTGCCAGCAGCTTAGCTTGGGGGTACAATGAGCAGTTCTTC. It is translated as CASSLAWGYNEQFF.

The J gene is TRBJ2-2, the V gene TRBV9, with D perhaps given as TRBD1 or TRBD2 (5 bases each). Looked up from germline, CDR1 is SGDLS and CDR2 is YYNGEE. There are 16 residues in the CDR3. Trimming left V 4 bases short and J 4 bases short, with 17 bases between. CDR3 bases: TGTGCCAGCAGCCCATGGGACCGTCAGGGCACCGGGGAGCTGTTTTTT. Its protein is CASSPWDRQGTGELFF.